A single sample is the source of the 26 T cell receptor beta chains below, sequenced in a study of cytomegalovirus exposure and HLA in healthy donors. Clones were read by immunoSEQ multiplex PCR, and TCRdb kept only the in-frame ones, dropping some. Of fewer than 70,000 clones listed, 95% are singletons. The specimen sequenced was PBMCs. Source of these receptors: a woman under 30 in good health and CMV-seropositive.

This sequence joins TRBV6-5 and TRBJ2-7, with 7 bases fitting TRBD1. This CDR3 region has 14 residues. Germline loops: CDR1 MNHEY, CDR2 SVGAGI. With V trimmed by 4 bases and J by 4 bases, 7 bases remained unmatched. The CDR3 DNA sequence: TGTGCCAGCAGTTTCCGGGACAGACTTTACGAGCAGTACTTC. Translation gives CASSFRDRLYEQYF.

This clone was counted between two and nine times. The chain has TRBV19 and TRBJ1-1, with D unclear. V was cut by 3 bases and J by 3 bases, with 8 bases left in between. The CDR3 is 13 residues long. Germline-derived CDR1 and CDR2 are LNHDA and SQIVND (reference sequence). The chain's CDR3 is CASSIGEDTEAFF. In nucleotides, the CDR3 is TGTGCCAGTAGTATTGGGGAGGACACTGAAGCTTTCTTT.

The J gene is TRBJ2-1, the V gene TRBV27, with TRBD2 matching 9 bases. Unmatched junction bases numbered 7, after V lost 7 bases and J lost 6 bases. The germline gives CDR1 MNHEY, CDR2 SMNVEV (reference sequence). The CDR3 extends over 14 amino acids. CDR3 DNA: TGTGCCAGCACTAAAGTAGCGGGAGTCAATGAGCAGTTCTTC. Its translation is CASTKVAGVNEQFF.

This clone was observed once. The rearrangement links TRBV28 to TRBJ2-1; 12 nucleotides align to TRBD2. The CDR3 consists of 14 residues. Germline V gene sequence: CDR1 MDHEN, CDR2 SYDVKM. J was trimmed by 1 base and V by 8 bases; bases with no gene match: 0. The CDR3 DNA is TGTGCCAGCGGACTAGCGGGATCCTACAATGAGCAGTTCTTC. Its translation: CASGLAGSYNEQFF.

The V gene is TRBV25-1, the J gene TRBJ1-2; TRBD1 agrees at 7 bases. The junction had 8 bases not matched to a gene; V was cut back by 6 bases and J by 4 bases. CDR1 and CDR2 (germline): MGHDK, SYGVNS. This CDR3 region has 14 residues. This CDR3 reads CASRFPGQFYGYTF. The CDR3 DNA reads as TGTGCCAGCAGATTCCCGGGACAGTTCTATGGCTACACCTTC.

This chain joins TRBV18 and TRBJ2-2, with TRBD2 matching over 13 bases. Germline V gene sequence: CDR1 KGHSH, CDR2 LQKENI. The junction had 0 bases not matched to a gene; V was cut back by 2 bases and J by 6 bases. This CDR3 has 15 residues. This chain's CDR3 is CASSPGTSGAGELFF. The CDR3, as DNA: TGTGCCAGCTCACCAGGGACTAGCGGGGCCGGGGAGCTGTTTTTT.

The chain combines TRBV4-3 with TRBJ2-1; tentatively, D is TRBD1 (6 bases). Germline V lookup: CDR1 LGHNA, CDR2 YSLEER. V lost 0 bases, J lost 4 bases, and 16 bases lay in between. The CDR3 runs to 17 residues. The CDR3 region is CASSQDAGAFSYNEQFF. The CDR3 coding sequence is TGCGCCAGCAGCCAAGATGCAGGGGCTTTCTCATACAATGAGCAGTTCTTC.

V gene TRBV29-1 combines with J gene TRBJ2-5; 9 positions agree with TRBD1. Germline V gene lookup returns CDR1 SQVTM and CDR2 ANQGSEA. This CDR3 comprises 13 residues. The trim removed 6 bases at V and 2 bases at J, leaving 4 bases unmatched. Here the CDR3 reads CSVRDRVQETQYF. The CDR3 DNA follows: TGCAGCGTAAGGGACAGGGTACAAGAGACCCAGTACTTC.

This chain connects TRBV28 to TRBJ1-2; D may be TRBD1 (6 bases). V lost 3 bases and J 4 bases, leaving 15 bases between the germline ends. From germline, CDR1 is MDHEN and CDR2 SYDVKM. This CDR3 has 15 residues. For the CDR3, the DNA is TGTGCCAGCAGTTTTAGGGGCAGGGGAAGCTATGGCTACACCTTC. Translating it yields CASSFRGRGSYGYTF.

The V gene is TRBV19, the J gene TRBJ2-7; the match to TRBD1 covers 7 bases. V lost 0 bases and J lost 2; bases outside the gene matches: 4. This CDR3 is 15 amino acids long. Germline V lookup: CDR1 LNHDA, CDR2 SQIVND (reference sequence). The DNA of the CDR3 is TGTGCCAGTAGTATAGAACAGGGGATCCCCTACGAGCAGTACTTC. Translated: CASSIEQGIPYEQYF.

CDR3 coding DNA: TGTGCCAGCAGTTCCCTAGCGGGAGGGCCCTCTGGAGATACGCAGTATTTT. Translating it yields CASSSLAGGPSGDTQYF. The chain carries TRBV21-1 and TRBJ2-3; the table gives TRBD2 as D, unverified against the DNA. TRBV21-1 is flagged as a pseudogene. This CDR3 contains 17 residues.

The gene calls are TRBV20-1 and TRBJ2-1; D is unresolved. Per germline, CDR1 DFQATT and CDR2 SNEGSKA (reference sequence). The length of the CDR3 is 11 residues. V was shortened by 0 bases and J by 10 bases, with 7 bases between the two germline ends. As DNA, the CDR3 is TGCAGTGCTAGAGATAAGAGGGAGCAGTTCTTC. Translation: CSARDKREQFF.

This clone was detected once. The CDR3 bases are TGTGCCAGTATGTTCGGACAATACACTGAAGCTTTCTTT. Protein product: CASMFGQYTEAFF. V is TRBV19 and J is TRBJ1-1; perhaps TRBD1 as D (5 bases). This CDR3 comprises 13 residues. Germline V gene data show CDR1 as LNHDA and CDR2 as SQIVND (reference sequence). V gave up 7 bases and J gave up 3 bases, with 12 bases separating them.

The V gene is TRBV10-2, the J gene TRBJ2-7; D unresolved. Germline V gene sequence: CDR1 WSHSY, CDR2 SAAADI. Between the trimmed V and J ends, which lost 5 bases and 4 bases, there was a span of 15 bases. This CDR3 has 14 residues. The CDR3 DNA is TGCGCCAGCAGTTTGCACGGCGGTGATTACGAGCAGTACTTC. Its protein is CASSLHGGDYEQYF.

V gene TRBV10-1 combines with J gene TRBJ2-1; TRBD2 matches at 9 bases. The junction had 9 bases not matched to a gene; V was cut back by 0 bases and J by 9 bases. The CDR3 is 16 amino acids. Germline V gene data show CDR1 as WNHNN and CDR2 as SYGVQD (reference sequence). Here the CDR3 DNA reads TGCGCCAGCAGTGAGTCGGTAGCGGGAGTGGTTGTTGAGCAGTTCTTC. Protein sequence: CASSESVAGVVVEQFF.

The chain employs TRBV6-1 and TRBJ1-3; D ambiguous. The CDR3 covers 14 residues. With 5 bases removed from V and 0 bases from J, the gap between germline ends came to 8 bases. The germline gives CDR1 MNHNS, CDR2 SASEGT. CDR3 nucleotide sequence: TGTGCCAGCAGTTTGGCCGTCTCTGGAAACACCATATATTTT. As protein: CASSLAVSGNTIYF.

This clone appeared a single time. This chain links TRBV7-6 with TRBJ2-7; perhaps TRBD2 as D (6 bases). CDR1 and CDR2 (germline): SGHVS, FNYEAQ. V was pared by 5 bases and J by 7 bases, with 18 bases between. The CDR3 is 14 amino acids. In nucleotides, the CDR3 is TGTGCCAGCAGCCCTCCCGGGACTTTGGAGGAGCAGTACTTC. It is translated as CASSPPGTLEEQYF. Full variable domain (rest looked up from reference TRBV7-6 and TRBJ2-7): GAGVSQSPRYKVTKRGQDVALRCDPISGHVSLYWYRQALGQGPEFLTYFNYEAQQDKSGLPNDRFSAERPEGSISTLTIQRTEQRDSAMYRCASSPPGTLEEQYFGPGTRLTVT.

J is TRBJ2-6 and V is TRBV18; no reliable D call. V lost 4 bases to trimming and J lost 4 bases, with 11 bases between them. Per germline, CDR1 KGHSH and CDR2 LQKENI. CDR3 size: 15 residues. CDR3 DNA: TGTGCCAGCTCACAGAACGCAGGCGGGGCCAACGTCCTGACTTTC. This translates into CASSQNAGGANVLTF.

The chain is built from TRBV30 and TRBJ1-2, with D tentatively TRBD1 (5 bases). The ends were cut back, 1 base at V and 8 bases at J, with 11 bases in the middle. In germline, CDR1 is GTSNPN, CDR2 SVGIG (reference sequence). CDR3 length: 12 residues. The CDR3 DNA follows: TGTGCCTGGAGTGCCGGGGGTTTGGGCTACACCTTC. This codes for CAWSAGGLGYTF. The whole variable domain, filled in from reference TRBV30 and TRBJ1-2, reads SQTIHQWPATLVQPVGSPLSLECTVEGTSNPNLYWYRQAAGRGLQLLFYSVGIGQISSEVPQNLSASRPQDRQFILSSKKLLLSDSGFYLCAWSAGGLGYTFGSGTRLTVV.

The chain carries TRBV6-1 and TRBJ2-7, with TRBD1 matching over 9 bases. Germline CDR1 and CDR2: MNHNS and SASEGT. There are 15 residues in the CDR3. Trimming at V came to 6 bases and at J to 3 bases, leaving 9 bases not matched to a gene. CDR3 nucleotide sequence: TGTGCCAGCAGGGACGGGACAGGGCAGAACTACGAGCAGTACTTC. Its translation: CASRDGTGQNYEQYF.

This clone was observed once. The DNA for the CDR3 is TGTGCCAGCAGCTTCGATCCTACCCAGGGTACAGCTTTCTTT. Its protein is CASSFDPTQGTAFF. The chain couples TRBV7-2 to TRBJ1-1; the D gene is possibly TRBD1 (5 bases). CDR3 length equals 14 residues. The V gene's germline CDR1 is SGHTA and CDR2 FQGNSA. V was clipped by 3 bases and J by 10 bases, with 18 bases between them.

V usage is TRBV9 and J usage is TRBJ2-3; 7 bases match TRBD2. Germline V gene data show CDR1 as SGDLS and CDR2 as YYNGEE. J was trimmed by 2 bases and V by 0 bases; bases with no gene match: 3. The CDR3 covers 15 residues. The CDR3 DNA sequence: TGTGCCAGCAGCGTAGGAGCGGGATACACAGATACGCAGTATTTT. Translating gives CASSVGAGYTDTQYF.

This sequence joins TRBV2 and TRBJ2-7; possible D gene TRBD2, 5 bases. CDR3 size: 13 residues. The V end lost 5 bases, the J end lost 7 bases, and 15 bases lay between the germline ends. Per the germline V gene, CDR1 is SNHLY and CDR2 is FYNNEI. The CDR3 DNA reads as TGTGCCAGCAGTACCCCTCATGGCGGGGAGCAGTACTTC. This encodes CASSTPHGGEQYF. Together with reference TRBV2 and TRBJ2-7, the CDR3 gives the full variable domain: EPEVTQTPSHQVTQMGQEVILRCVPISNHLYFYWYRQILGQKVEFLVSFYNNEISEKSEIFDDQFSVERPDGSNFTLKIRSTKLEDSAMYFCASSTPHGGEQYFGPGTRLTVT.

The chain uses TRBV5-4 and TRBJ2-1; 11 nucleotides align to TRBD2. Losses at the gene ends were 4 bases for V and 5 bases for J; bases not matched to a gene: 5. Germline values: CDR1 SGHNT, CDR2 YYREEE (reference sequence). The CDR3 has 15 amino acids. CDR3 DNA: TGTGCCAGCAGCCCGACTAGCGGGACCCACAATGAGCAGTTCTTC. Encoded protein: CASSPTSGTHNEQFF.

This clone showed up just once. The chain joins TRBV5-6 to TRBJ2-1; 8 bases line up with TRBD2. Germline V CDR1 and CDR2: SGHDT, YYEEEE. V was pared by 4 bases and J by 2 bases, with 8 bases of the junction left unmatched. The CDR3 spans 16 residues. The CDR3 sequence: CASSRTSGRPYNEQFF. CDR3 DNA sequence: TGTGCCAGCAGCCGAACGAGCGGGAGACCCTACAATGAGCAGTTCTTC. Full variable domain (outside the CDR3, taken from reference TRBV5-6 and TRBJ2-1): DAGVTQSPTHLIKTRGQQVTLRCSPKSGHDTVSWYQQALGQGPQFIFQYYEEEERQRGNFPDRFSGHQFPNYSSELNVNALLLGDSALYLCASSRTSGRPYNEQFFGPGTRLTVL.

The V gene is TRBV6-1, the J gene TRBJ2-1; 8 bases align to TRBD2. The V segment lost 3 bases and the J segment 10 bases; nucleotides outside the gene matches: 8. The CDR3 sequence is 14 residues long. Germline V CDR1 and CDR2: MNHNS, SASEGT. The CDR3 DNA is TGTGCCAGCAGTGAGACGGGAGGGCCAAGGGAGCAGTTCTTC. Amino acids: CASSETGGPREQFF.